These 24 T cell receptor beta chains share one sample of origin, sequenced in a study of persistence of HIV-infected CD4 T cells. The immunoSEQ assay was version 4, run in survey mode. TCRdb's copy holds only in-frame clones and misses some; the assay was immunoSEQ multiplex PCR. The profile shows roughly 41,000 clones, approximately 88% of them singletons. This nonspecific control used anti-CD3/anti-CD28 bead stimulation of CD4+ T cells. Responding CD4+ T cells were sorted by upregulation of both CD40 ligand and CD69. No antigens are known for them. Sequencing used CD4+ T cells sorted from PBMCs after approximately 18-hour stimulation, obtained from a patient who received antiretroviral therapy. All receptors come from an adult man with HIV who was CMV-seropositive.

The genes are TRBV19 and TRBJ2-2, with a tentative D call TRBD1 (6 bases). The CDR3 length is 14 residues. The ends were cut back, 5 bases at V and 1 base at J, with 8 bases in the middle. The germline CDR1 and CDR2 sequences are LNHDA and SQIVND (reference sequence). The CDR3 DNA reads as TGTGCCAGTAGTTCGACAGGGAACACCGGGGAGCTGTTTTTT. It encodes CASSSTGNTGELFF.

The chain employs TRBV6-5 and TRBJ1-2; 7 bases map to TRBD1. Germline V gene sequence: CDR1 MNHEY, CDR2 SVGAGI. The CDR3 runs to 14 residues. V lost 11 bases and J lost 0; bases outside the gene matches: 9. The CDR3 nucleotides are TGTGCCTTCAAAAGGACAGGAACTAACTATGGCTACACCTTC. The encoded protein is CAFKRTGTNYGYTF.

In its sample, this clone was seen once. The identical CDR3 is also encoded by other nucleotide sequences in the sample. The chain uses TRBV2 and TRBJ1-5, with D possibly being TRBD1 (6 bases). The V end lost 7 bases, the J end lost 5 bases, and 12 bases lay between the germline ends. The CDR3 runs 13 residues. The germline CDR1 and CDR2 sequences are SNHLY and FYNNEI. Here the CDR3 reads CASTEDSDQPQHF. As DNA, the CDR3 is TGTGCCAGCACCGAGGACAGTGATCAGCCCCAGCATTTT. Together with reference TRBV2 and TRBJ1-5, the CDR3 gives the full variable domain: EPEVTQTPSHQVTQMGQEVILRCVPISNHLYFYWYRQILGQKVEFLVSFYNNEISEKSEIFDDQFSVERPDGSNFTLKIRSTKLEDSAMYFCASTEDSDQPQHFGDGTRLSIL.

The chain joins TRBV5-5 to TRBJ2-7; a possible D gene is TRBD1 (5 bases). This CDR3 has 14 amino acids. Germline V CDR1 and CDR2: SGHKS, YYEKEE (reference sequence). Trimming removed 4 bases at V and 4 bases at J, with 15 bases between. The CDR3 sequence is CASSADRKGYEQYF. The CDR3 DNA sequence: TGTGCCAGCAGCGCCGACAGAAAGGGTTACGAGCAGTACTTC.

The V call is TRBV2, the J call TRBJ1-2; D uncertain. The CDR3 consists of 13 residues. V was trimmed by 1 base and J by 3 bases, leaving 6 bases between them. Germline V gene data show CDR1 as SNHLY and CDR2 as FYNNEI. CDR3 nucleotide sequence: TGTGCCAGCAGTGAAGACGGATACTATGGCTACACCTTC. Translated, it gives CASSEDGYYGYTF.

This rearrangement joins TRBV15 to TRBJ2-3; D remains unclear. Germline CDR1 reads LNHNV; CDR2 reads YYDKDF (reference sequence). This CDR3 spans 15 amino acids. V was pared by 1 base and J by 0 bases, with 8 bases between. The CDR3 nucleotides are TGTGCCACCAGCAGAGTCCGGATTAGCACAGATACGCAGTATTTT. Its translation: CATSRVRISTDTQYF.

This CDR3 is CASSSFYGYTF. CDR3 nucleotide sequence: TGTGCCAGCAGCTCATTCTATGGCTACACCTTC. The chain is built from TRBV25-1 and TRBJ1-2; D remains unclear. Germline V lookup: CDR1 MGHDK, CDR2 SYGVNS. CDR3 length equals 11 residues. The V end lost 6 bases, the J end lost 4 bases, and 6 bases lay between the germline ends.

The genes are TRBV29-1 and TRBJ1-1; D not resolved. Germline V gene lookup returns CDR1 SQVTM and CDR2 ANQGSEA. V gave up 4 bases and J gave up 6 bases, with 12 bases separating them. The CDR3 sequence is 12 residues long. The CDR3 sequence is CSVVRAEAEAFF. The CDR3, as DNA: TGCAGCGTTGTCCGGGCTGAGGCTGAAGCTTTCTTT.

This chain links TRBV9 with TRBJ2-6, with D unresolved. Germline values: CDR1 SGDLS, CDR2 YYNGEE. V lost 0 bases and J lost 4, with 5 bases in between. CDR3 length: 14 residues. CDR3: CASSVDPGANVLTF. CDR3 sequence (DNA): TGTGCCAGCAGCGTAGACCCGGGGGCCAACGTCCTGACTTTC.

The rearrangement joins TRBV2 to TRBJ2-1; D call uncertain. The CDR3 contains 11 residues. V was shortened by 0 bases and J by 9 bases, with 3 bases between the two germline ends. Germline V gene lookup returns CDR1 SNHLY and CDR2 FYNNEI. The CDR3 here is CASSEAVEQFF. The CDR3 DNA follows: TGTGCCAGCAGTGAAGCAGTTGAGCAGTTCTTC.

The genes are TRBV27 and TRBJ1-5; no clear D gene. Germline V gene data show CDR1 as MNHEY and CDR2 as SMNVEV (reference sequence). V dropped 3 bases and J dropped 5 bases, with 8 bases sitting between them. The CDR3 consists of 13 residues. The CDR3 loop is CASSLRRDQPQHF. Here the CDR3 DNA reads TGTGCCAGCAGTTTGCGGAGGGATCAGCCCCAGCATTTT.

The J gene is TRBJ2-1, the V gene TRBV14; the match to TRBD1 covers 8 bases. The V gene end was trimmed by 4 bases and the J gene end by 4 bases; junction bases not matched to a gene: 6. Germline lookup yields CDR1 SGHDN and CDR2 FVKESK. This CDR3 region has 15 residues. The CDR3: CASSRRDRNYNEQFF. The CDR3 DNA follows: TGTGCCAGCAGCCGGCGGGACAGGAATTACAATGAGCAGTTCTTC.

This chain joins TRBV19 and TRBJ1-5; the match to TRBD1 covers 8 bases. The ends lost 6 bases at V and 7 bases at J; junction bases unmatched: 23. The CDR3 extends over 19 amino acids. CDR1 is LNHDA and CDR2 is SQIVND in the germline V gene (reference sequence). As DNA, the CDR3 is TGTGCCAGTAGAGGCGGTGCTCCGTTTAGGACAGGGCTCAAACAGCCCCAGCATTTT. Translated, it gives CASRGGAPFRTGLKQPQHF. Looking up the rest from reference TRBV19 and TRBJ1-5 gives the full variable domain: DGGITQSPKYLFRKEGQNVTLSCEQNLNHDAMYWYRQDPGQGLRLIYYSQIVNDFQKGDIAEGYSVSREKKESFPLTVTSAQKNPTAFYLCASRGGAPFRTGLKQPQHFGDGTRLSIL.

This chain uses TRBV11-3 with TRBJ2-3, with 7 nucleotides matching TRBD2. V gave up 1 base and J gave up 6 bases; unmatched junction bases: 7. Germline CDR1 reads SGHNT; CDR2 reads YENEEA. The CDR3 has 15 residues. In DNA form, the CDR3 reads TGTGCCAGCAGCTTAGGAGCGGGGAGTTCGGATACGCAGTATTTT. It translates to CASSLGAGSSDTQYF.

The CDR3 nucleotides are TGTGCCAGCAGCGTAGTTGAGGGGGGACAAGAGACCCAGTACTTC. Protein sequence: CASSVVEGGQETQYF. V is TRBV9 and J is TRBJ2-5; D might be TRBD1 or TRBD2, each matching 6 bases. Looked up from germline, CDR1 is SGDLS and CDR2 is YYNGEE. V was cut by 0 bases and J by 2 bases, with 11 bases left in between. The CDR3 is 15 amino acids.

This sequence joins TRBV6-5 and TRBJ1-2; TRBD1 agrees at 7 bases. The CDR3 is made up of 13 amino acids. The V gene's germline CDR1 is MNHEY and CDR2 SVGAGI. V lost 6 bases and J lost 5; bases outside the gene matches: 6. CDR3 coding DNA: TGTGCCAGCAGCACGACAGGGAGGTATGGCTACACCTTC. The encoded protein is CASSTTGRYGYTF.

This chain connects TRBV10-3 to TRBJ1-1; D gene unclear. The germline CDR1 and CDR2 sequences are ENHRY and SYGVKD. The CDR3 runs to 15 residues. V lost 5 bases and J 1 base, leaving 14 bases between the germline ends. This CDR3 reads CAISRPRGENTEAFF. The DNA of the CDR3 is TGTGCCATCAGTCGACCGCGAGGAGAGAACACTGAAGCTTTCTTT.

The chain combines TRBV5-1 with TRBJ2-5, with D uncertain. V lost 0 bases, J lost 2 bases, and 8 bases lay in between. The CDR3 sequence is 14 residues long. CDR1 is SGHRS and CDR2 is YFSETQ in the germline V gene. CDR3 protein: CASSLVGGQETQYF. Here the CDR3 DNA reads TGCGCCAGCAGCTTGGTCGGCGGTCAAGAGACCCAGTACTTC.

This clone came up once. The chain employs TRBV27 and TRBJ1-5; perhaps TRBD1 as D (5 bases). Trimming stripped 1 base from V and 1 base from J, with 8 bases between. In germline, CDR1 is MNHEY, CDR2 SMNVEV (reference sequence). The length of the CDR3 is 15 residues. The CDR3 reads CASSLLWGSNQPQHF. Here the CDR3 DNA reads TGTGCCAGCAGTTTATTGTGGGGCAGCAATCAGCCCCAGCATTTT.

The chain couples TRBV20-1 to TRBJ2-3; a weak D match, TRBD1 (6 bases). The CDR3 is made up of 10 amino acids. CDR1 and CDR2 (germline): DFQATT, SNEGSKA (reference sequence). CDR3 coding DNA: TGCAGACTTACAGGGGATACGCAGTATTTT. It translates to CRLTGDTQYF.

The V gene is TRBV5-6, the J gene TRBJ2-2, with D tentatively TRBD1 or TRBD2 (6 bases each). CDR3 length: 16 residues. CDR1 and CDR2 (germline): SGHDT, YYEEEE. V was pared by 5 bases and J by 0 bases, with 14 bases between. The CDR3 nucleotides are TGTGCCAGCAGGTACACGGGGGCATCGAACACCGGGGAGCTGTTTTTT. This gives the protein CASRYTGASNTGELFF.

Concerning this clone: One end of the junction varies from germline; a read error may be responsible. The genes are TRBV11-3 and TRBJ2-1; 13 bases are a match to TRBD2. Germline V gene data show CDR1 as SGHNT and CDR2 as YENEEA. The CDR3 runs 15 residues. CDR3 sequence (DNA): TGTGCCAGCAGCTCGACTAGCGGGAGGTGGAATGGGCAGTTCTTC. Translated: CASSSTSGRWNGQFF.

The rearrangement links TRBV7-2 to TRBJ1-5; D unresolved. Per the germline V gene, CDR1 is SGHTA and CDR2 is FQGNSA. The CDR3 runs 15 residues. V was trimmed by 1 base and J by 2 bases, leaving 9 bases between them. CDR3 bases: TGTGCCAGCAGCTTAGATTGGGCGGGCAATCAGCCCCAGCATTTT. Translated: CASSLDWAGNQPQHF.

This rearrangement joins TRBV28 to TRBJ1-1, with D unresolved. This CDR3 region has 13 residues. Germline CDR1 reads MDHEN; CDR2 reads SYDVKM. V lost 7 bases to trimming and J lost 6 bases, with 15 bases between them. For the CDR3, the DNA is TGTGCCAGCACGGGGTGGGGAAGGGCTGAAGCTTTCTTT. It translates to CASTGWGRAEAFF.